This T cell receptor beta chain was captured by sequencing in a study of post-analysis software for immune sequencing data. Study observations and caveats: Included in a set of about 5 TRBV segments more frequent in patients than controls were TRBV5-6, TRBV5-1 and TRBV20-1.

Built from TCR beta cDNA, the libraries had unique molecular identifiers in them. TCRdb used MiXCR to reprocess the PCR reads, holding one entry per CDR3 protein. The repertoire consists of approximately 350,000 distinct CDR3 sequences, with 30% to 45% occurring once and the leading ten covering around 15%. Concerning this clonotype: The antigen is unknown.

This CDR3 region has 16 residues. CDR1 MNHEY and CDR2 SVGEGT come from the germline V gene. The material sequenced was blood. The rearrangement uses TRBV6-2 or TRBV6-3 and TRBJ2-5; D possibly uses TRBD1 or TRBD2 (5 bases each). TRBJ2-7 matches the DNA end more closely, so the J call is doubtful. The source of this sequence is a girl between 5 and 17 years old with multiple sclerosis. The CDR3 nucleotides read TGTGCCAGCAGTTACTCGAGGGGATTTCCCCCCGGCGAGCAGTACTTC. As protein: CASSYSRGFPPGEQYF.